This is a list of T cell receptor beta chains from one sample in a study of blood T cell repertoires in COVID-19. Method: immunoSEQ multiplex PCR; TCRdb's copy keeps in-frame clones and lacks some. The sample records about 260,000 clones, approximately 89% being singletons. Sequencing was performed on peripheral blood. The source is a middle-aged man who had recovered from COVID-19. Both conserved end residues are part of each CDR3. Fields, in order: CDR3 length, V gene, CDR3 protein.

CDR3 length: 20; V gene: TRBV6-2/TRBV6-3; CDR3 protein: CASSRKGGGLLSSSYNEQFF
CDR3 length: 15; V gene: TRBV27; CDR3 protein: CASSKIRDRVHEQYF
CDR3 length: 15; V gene: TRBV7-2; CDR3 protein: CASSLEGLDTGELFF
CDR3 length: 17; V gene: TRBV5-4; CDR3 protein: CASSRGWASGRTDTQYF
CDR3 length: 15; V gene: TRBV9; CDR3 protein: CASSVVGGAGEKLFF
CDR3 length: 16; V gene: TRBV5-4; CDR3 protein: CASSVPGTGITGELFF
CDR3 length: 15; V gene: TRBV15; CDR3 protein: CATSRASQRGDTQYF
CDR3 length: 14; V gene: TRBV6-5; CDR3 protein: CASSYQATGNTIYF
CDR3 length: 13; V gene: TRBV30; CDR3 protein: CAWGQFSNTEAFF
CDR3 length: 13; V gene: TRBV6-6; CDR3 protein: CASRGLVNQPQHF
CDR3 length: 14; V gene: TRBV5-1; CDR3 protein: CASSPAGGTDTQYF
CDR3 length: 15; V gene: TRBV5-1; CDR3 protein: CASSLVEVRGYGYTF
CDR3 length: 14; V gene: TRBV10-2; CDR3 protein: CASRRGGSLDTQYF
CDR3 length: 14; V gene: TRBV6-6; CDR3 protein: CASSPGTGASPLHF
CDR3 length: 13; V gene: TRBV29-1; CDR3 protein: CSVDQRNYNEQFF
CDR3 length: 11; V gene: TRBV12-5; CDR3 protein: CASGEGDTQYF
CDR3 length: 17; V gene: TRBV5-4; CDR3 protein: CASSLIRGQAMNTEAFF
CDR3 length: 17; V gene: TRBV5-4; CDR3 protein: CASSHELAGATTGELFF
CDR3 length: 11; V gene: TRBV11-2; CDR3 protein: CASRSSDTQYF
CDR3 length: 17; V gene: TRBV7-2; CDR3 protein: CASSPRTSGSTTGEQYF
CDR3 length: 13; V gene: TRBV5-6; CDR3 protein: CASSLEPGTEAFF
CDR3 length: 15; V gene: TRBV6-2/TRBV6-3; CDR3 protein: CASSSREWGTGELFF
CDR3 length: 14; V gene: TRBV6-4; CDR3 protein: CASSVTAQTNEQFF
CDR3 length: 15; V gene: TRBV18; CDR3 protein: CASSPRKAGAEPLHF
CDR3 length: 16; V gene: TRBV15; CDR3 protein: CATSRGTSGSTDTQYF
CDR3 length: 14; V gene: TRBV9; CDR3 protein: CASSPGERGHEQYF
CDR3 length: 15; V gene: TRBV4-2; CDR3 protein: CASSQDPGLIFGYTF
CDR3 length: 14; V gene: TRBV5-6; CDR3 protein: CASSLGGRSYEQYF
CDR3 length: 13; V gene: TRBV5-1; CDR3 protein: CASSPGQGISAFF
CDR3 length: 16; V gene: TRBV21-1; CDR3 protein: CASSKLGKGEESPLHF
CDR3 length: 18; V gene: TRBV9; CDR3 protein: CASSTPDFWGTGKETQYF
CDR3 length: 13; V gene: TRBV2; CDR3 protein: CASRRGFSGPQHF
CDR3 length: 14; V gene: TRBV6-5; CDR3 protein: CASSDYTTTDTQYF
CDR3 length: 16; V gene: TRBV2; CDR3 protein: CASRPWGGSGANVLTF
CDR3 length: 14; V gene: TRBV19; CDR3 protein: CASSPGQGRDTQYF
CDR3 length: 15; V gene: TRBV4-3; CDR3 protein: CASSQGAAIASEQYF
CDR3 length: 13; V gene: TRBV5-1; CDR3 protein: CASSLGMNTEAFF
CDR3 length: 15; V gene: TRBV19; CDR3 protein: CASSIKKGGHGELFF
CDR3 length: 17; V gene: TRBV7-2; CDR3 protein: CASSVVRARGAYNEQFF
CDR3 length: 12; V gene: TRBV21-1; CDR3 protein: CASGQGRHEQYF
CDR3 length: 14; V gene: TRBV6-1; CDR3 protein: CASSIRGLDTEAFF
CDR3 length: 16; V gene: TRBV7-8; CDR3 protein: CASSPRTGPSSYEQYF
CDR3 length: 13; V gene: TRBV19; CDR3 protein: CASTMDRVRGYTF
CDR3 length: 15; V gene: TRBV5-1; CDR3 protein: CASSYGGGGTDTQYF
CDR3 length: 15; V gene: TRBV15; CDR3 protein: CATSRADRGTDTQYF
CDR3 length: 15; V gene: TRBV9; CDR3 protein: CASSKGQGAHQPQHF
CDR3 length: 15; V gene: TRBV9; CDR3 protein: CASSAGTDASYEQYF
CDR3 length: 14; V gene: TRBV30; CDR3 protein: CAWSPGLATDTQYF
CDR3 length: 15; V gene: TRBV6-2/TRBV6-3; CDR3 protein: CASSYGGTGPRGYTF
CDR3 length: 14; V gene: TRBV7-8; CDR3 protein: CASSSGQLTDTQYF
CDR3 length: 17; V gene: TRBV5-1; CDR3 protein: CASSLEGRTGGVYEQYF
CDR3 length: 15; V gene: TRBV7-8; CDR3 protein: CASSRTGGSYNEQFF